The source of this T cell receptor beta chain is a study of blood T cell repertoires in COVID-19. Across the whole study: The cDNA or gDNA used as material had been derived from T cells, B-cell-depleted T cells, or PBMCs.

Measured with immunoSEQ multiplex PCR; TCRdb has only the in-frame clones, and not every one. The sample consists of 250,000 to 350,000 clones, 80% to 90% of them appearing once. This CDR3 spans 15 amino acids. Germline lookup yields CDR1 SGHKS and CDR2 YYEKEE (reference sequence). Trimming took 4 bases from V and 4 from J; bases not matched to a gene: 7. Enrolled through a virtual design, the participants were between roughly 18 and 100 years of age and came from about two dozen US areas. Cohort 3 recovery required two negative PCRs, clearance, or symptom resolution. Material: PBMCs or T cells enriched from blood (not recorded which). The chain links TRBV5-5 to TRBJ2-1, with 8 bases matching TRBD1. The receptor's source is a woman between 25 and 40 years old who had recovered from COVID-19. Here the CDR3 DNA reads TGTGCCAGCAGCCCTGACAGGGGTAATTACAATGAGCAGTTCTTC. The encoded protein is CASSPDRGNYNEQFF.